This T cell receptor beta chain was sequenced during a study of Ad26.COV2.S vaccination and SARS-CoV-2 variants. Turning to the study itself: Participant was drawn from the COV1001 Ad26.COV2.S trial arm. Donor got 5x10^10 or 1x10^11 viral particles of Ad26.COV2.S.

TCRdb keeps only in-frame clones here, not all; method: immunoSEQ multiplex PCR. The data show approximately 360,000 clones, with 83% seen just once and around 7% held by the top ten. About this clone: Its antigen is not identified.

Study-level findings and limits: Recipients of either vaccine or placebo displayed similar breadth of non-spike TCRs.

V was cut by 5 bases and J by 4 bases, with 17 bases left in between. The CDR3 consists of 15 residues. Germline V lookup: CDR1 MNHEY, CDR2 SMNVEV (reference sequence). As for treatment: over 15 received Ad26.COV2.S at low or high dose, single or two shots; about five received placebo; per-sample allocation not given. After the first vaccine or placebo injection, samples were drawn on day 63. An Ad26 vector carrying the Wuhan-strain SARS-CoV-2 spike served as the vaccine. V is TRBV27 and J is TRBJ1-2; D is possibly TRBD1 (6 bases). This clonotype was sampled from a person aged 18-65 years who received the Ad26.COV2.S COVID-19 vaccine or a placebo. This material consisted of peripheral blood, taken in a trial of Ad26.COV2.S vaccine versus placebo. As DNA, the CDR3 is TGTGCCAGCAGTCTAAGGGCCTTAGGGGGCTATGGCTACACCTTC. Its protein product is CASSLRALGGYGYTF.